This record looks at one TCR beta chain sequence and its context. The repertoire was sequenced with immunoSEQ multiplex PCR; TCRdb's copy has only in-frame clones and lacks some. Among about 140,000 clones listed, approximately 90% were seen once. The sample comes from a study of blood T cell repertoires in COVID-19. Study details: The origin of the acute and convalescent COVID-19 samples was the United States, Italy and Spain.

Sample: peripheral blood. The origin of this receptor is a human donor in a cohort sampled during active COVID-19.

This CDR3 reads CASSQHSGGVFEQYF. CDR3 DNA: TGCGCCAGCAGCCAACATAGCGGGGGAGTGTTCGAGCAGTACTTC. This rearrangement joins TRBV4-3 to TRBJ2-7; 9 positions match TRBD2. Germline CDR1 reads LGHNA; CDR2 reads YSLEER. The CDR3 consists of 15 residues. Trimming cost V 2 bases and J 6 bases; bases outside gene matches: 8.